This T cell receptor beta chain derives from a study of cytomegalovirus exposure and HLA in healthy donors. Study as a whole: The Caucasian-associated ancestry cluster contained 81% of the 300 to 400 genotyped donors.

Amplification used 60 Vbeta primers and 13 Jbeta primers. Produced via immunoSEQ multiplex PCR; TCRdb's table is partial and in-frame only. The data show over 150,000 clones, around three quarters seen once. Study-wide results and limits: There were reportedly fewer N-insertions in an Asian-associated ancestry cluster than the approximately 670-donor mean, in a later analysis.

Germline V CDR1 and CDR2: SGDLS, YYNGEE. This CDR3 has 15 amino acids. The junction had 5 bases not matched to a gene; V was cut back by 4 bases and J by 0 bases. With respect to this clone: Its cognate antigen is unknown.

The material sequenced was PBMCs. The V gene is TRBV9, the J gene TRBJ2-3; 7 bases are shared with TRBD2. This TCR came from a man aged 25 to 40 in good health and CMV-seropositive. CDR3 nucleotide sequence: TGTGCCAGCAGCTGGGGGGGTACTAGCACAGATACGCAGTATTTT. Amino acid sequence: CASSWGGTSTDTQYF.